What follows are 29 T cell receptor beta chains derived from one specimen sequenced in a study of response to subunit inactivated influenza vaccine (dated by TCRdb to 2017 to 2018). Receptor libraries were prepared by RT-PCR. Instrument used: Illumina HiSeq 2500. TCRdb handled the public reads itself, with Q25 trimming in fastp and clone calling in MiXCR, and kept productive beta chains. Here each entry gathers all rows of one CDR3 protein and keeps the most common genes and DNA. This sample is represented by a few hundred thousand distinct CDR3 sequences; 20% to 25% of them were singletons. The top ten clones comprise approximately 10% of the sample. Here the sequenced sample was PBMCs from blood, taken approximately 20 months after vaccination. Receptors originate from a man aged 50 to 75 who received an inactivated influenza vaccine. Donor details come from another sample of the same person, matched by shared clones.

The CDR3 loop is CASTRDLYGYTF. CDR3 nucleotide sequence: TGTGCCAGCACCAGGGACCTCTATGGCTACACCTTC. This rearrangement joins TRBV7-2 to TRBJ1-2; a possible D gene is TRBD1 (5 bases). This CDR3 has 12 amino acids. Trimming pared 7 bases from V and 4 bases from J, leaving 10 bases between. Germline values: CDR1 SGHTA, CDR2 FQGNSA.

This clonotype was found many times. V and J are TRBV29-1 and TRBJ2-5; D is ambiguous. V gave up 0 bases and J gave up 0 bases, with 11 bases separating them. The CDR3 consists of 15 residues. Germline-derived CDR1 and CDR2 are SQVTM and ANQGSEA. CDR3 nucleotide sequence: TGCAGCGTTGAAGATCGGTTACAGTACCAAGAGACCCAGTACTTC. Translated: CSVEDRLQYQETQYF.

This clonotype was seen a handful of times. The chain carries TRBV20-1 and TRBJ2-7, with D perhaps TRBD1 or TRBD2 (5 bases each). The germline V gene has CDR1 DFQATT and CDR2 SNEGSKA (reference sequence). This CDR3 region has 11 residues. Trimming stripped 6 bases from V and 7 bases from J, with 13 bases between. CDR3 protein: CSAVGPAEQYF. The DNA for the CDR3 is TGCAGTGCCGTGGGACCCGCGGAGCAGTACTTC.

This clonotype turned up a few times. The chain has TRBV10-3 and TRBJ2-7, with unresolved D. Germline V gene data show CDR1 as ENHRY and CDR2 as SYGVKD. Trimming removed 4 bases at V and 2 bases at J, with 6 bases between. The CDR3 has 12 residues. The DNA of the CDR3 is TGTGCCATCAGTGCAGGAACCTACGAGCAGTACTTC. Its translation: CAISAGTYEQYF.

The chain combines TRBV20-1 with TRBJ1-1, with 11 positions matching TRBD1. Germline V lookup: CDR1 DFQATT, CDR2 SNEGSKA (reference sequence). The CDR3 consists of 16 residues. V lost 6 bases to trimming and J lost 0 bases; unmatched junction nucleotides: 9. CDR3 in amino acids: CSARPGQGVMNTEAFF. In nucleotides, the CDR3 is TGCAGTGCGCGACCGGGACAGGGGGTTATGAACACTGAAGCTTTCTTT.

This clonotype was found many times. This sequence joins TRBV18 and TRBJ1-6, with D tentatively TRBD1 (5 bases). V dropped 4 bases and J dropped 8 bases, with 12 bases sitting between them. Germline values: CDR1 KGHSH, CDR2 LQKENI. The CDR3 is 14 amino acids. The CDR3 is CASSLRDEDSPLHF. DNA for the CDR3: TGTGCCAGCTCACTCCGGGACGAGGATTCACCCCTCCACTTT.

Ten or more counts support this clonotype. This chain connects TRBV7-2 to TRBJ1-6; D unclear. The germline CDR1 and CDR2 sequences are SGHTA and FQGNSA. The CDR3 is made up of 13 amino acids. V was pared by 2 bases and J by 6 bases, with 5 bases between. The CDR3 bases are TGTGCCAGCAGCTTAAAATTTAATTCACCCCTCCACTTT. This gives the protein CASSLKFNSPLHF.

This rearrangement joins TRBV19 to TRBJ1-1; D is perhaps TRBD1 (5 bases). Germline V gene sequence: CDR1 LNHDA, CDR2 SQIVND (reference sequence). The length of the CDR3 is 15 residues. V lost 4 bases and J 4 bases, leaving 16 bases between the germline ends. The CDR3 here is CASSRGAGFVTEAFF. The CDR3 bases are TGTGCCAGTAGTAGAGGGGCAGGGTTCGTCACTGAAGCTTTCTTT.

The chain links TRBV11-2 to TRBJ2-2, with 9 bases identical to TRBD2. The CDR3 has 16 residues. In germline, CDR1 is SGHAT, CDR2 FQNNGV. The ends lost 5 bases at V and 5 bases at J; junction bases unmatched: 9. Written as DNA, the CDR3 is TGTGCCAGCAGCACGACTAGCGGAGGCGGAACCGGGGAGCTGTTTTTT. This sequence encodes CASSTTSGGGTGELFF.

Details on this clonotype: One end of the junction fails to match germline, which may point to a read error. J is TRBJ1-1 and V is TRBV27, with TRBD1 matching 7 bases. The germline V gene encodes CDR1 MNHEY and CDR2 SMNVEV (reference sequence). The CDR3 runs 16 residues. CDR3 protein: CASSTDRVGTNTEASF. CDR3 sequence (DNA): TGTGCCAGCAGTACCGACAGGGTCGGGACGAACACTGAAGCTTCCTTT.

The chain links TRBV5-1 to TRBJ2-1; 7 bases map to TRBD2. The V gene's germline CDR1 is SGHRS and CDR2 YFSETQ. The J segment lost 9 bases and the V segment lost 5 bases, leaving 14 bases of the junction unmatched. This CDR3 spans 15 amino acids. The CDR3 loop reads CASRRSGILGGEQFF. The CDR3 nucleotides are TGCGCCAGCAGACGGAGCGGGATCCTTGGGGGTGAGCAGTTCTTC. Looking up the rest from reference TRBV5-1 and TRBJ2-1 gives the full variable domain: KAGVTQTPRYLIKTRGQQVTLSCSPISGHRSVSWYQQTPGQGLQFLFEYFSETQRNKGNFPGRFSGRQFSNSRSEMNVSTLELGDSALYLCASRRSGILGGEQFFGPGTRLTVL.

This clonotype was seen more than once but under ten times. The chain carries TRBV12-3 or TRBV12-4 and TRBJ2-4; either TRBD1 or TRBD2 may fit D (5 bases each). The CDR3 runs to 17 residues. Trimming took 3 bases from V and 0 from J, leaving 15 bases between them. CDR3 amino acids: CASSFVGTPLAKNIQYF. CDR3 nucleotide sequence: TGTGCCAGCAGTTTCGTGGGGACCCCCCTAGCCAAAAACATTCAGTACTTC.

J is TRBJ2-1 and V is TRBV4-2; 8 bases map to TRBD1. After removal of 2 bases from V and 4 bases from J, the junction contained 4 bases not matched to a gene. The germline V gene has CDR1 LGHNA and CDR2 YNFKEQ. The CDR3 totals 15 residues. CDR3 in amino acids: CASSQLQGAYNEQFF. The CDR3 bases are TGTGCCAGCAGCCAATTGCAGGGGGCATACAATGAGCAGTTCTTC.

This clonotype appeared once. The V call is TRBV2, the J call TRBJ2-5; 8 bases are shared with TRBD2. The CDR3 length is 15 residues. Losses at the gene ends were 5 bases for V and 2 bases for J; bases not matched to a gene: 7. CDR1 SNHLY and CDR2 FYNNEI come from the germline V gene. CDR3: CASSYSGVSQETQYF. The CDR3 region has the DNA TGTGCCAGCAGTTATAGCGGGGTTTCTCAAGAGACCCAGTACTTC.

In its sample, this clonotype was seen a few times. The chain links TRBV19 to TRBJ1-5, with 8 bases identical to TRBD1. CDR3 length: 15 residues. After removal of 5 bases from V and 6 bases from J, the junction contained 9 bases not matched to a gene. Per germline, CDR1 LNHDA and CDR2 SQIVND (reference sequence). The CDR3 sequence is CASSSIDRGVQPQHF. CDR3 DNA: TGTGCCAGTAGTTCCATTGACAGGGGAGTTCAGCCCCAGCATTTT.

As concerns this clonotype: A junction boundary mismatches the germline segment, possibly from a read error. The V and J genes are TRBV6-5 and TRBJ1-6; 7 positions agree with TRBD1. From germline, CDR1 is MNHEY and CDR2 SVGAGI. This CDR3 region has 18 residues. The DNA of the CDR3 is TGTGCCAGCAGTTTCACCGGGACAGCCAGCTCCTATAATTCACCCCTCCAGTTT. Translated: CASSFTGTASSYNSPLQF.

This sequence joins TRBV7-6 and TRBJ2-1; tentative D call: TRBD2 (5 bases). The CDR3 loop spans 15 amino acids. Germline V gene sequence: CDR1 SGHVS, CDR2 FNYEAQ. Trimming pared 5 bases from V and 6 bases from J, leaving 17 bases between. This CDR3 reads CASSPTRPLTNEQFF. The CDR3 DNA reads as TGTGCCAGCAGCCCCACTAGACCCCTCACCAATGAGCAGTTCTTC.

This clonotype was seen at least ten times. The chain couples TRBV2 to TRBJ1-2; 9 bases fit TRBD1. Germline CDR1 is SNHLY and CDR2 is FYNNEI. CDR3 length equals 15 residues. V trimming: 1 base; J trimming: 7 bases; junction bases outside the gene matches: 7. The CDR3 reads CASSEVGQGFGGYTF. The CDR3 DNA sequence: TGTGCCAGCAGTGAAGTGGGACAGGGCTTCGGTGGCTACACCTTC. The whole variable domain, remainder taken from reference TRBV2 and TRBJ1-2, is EPEVTQTPSHQVTQMGQEVILRCVPISNHLYFYWYRQILGQKVEFLVSFYNNEISEKSEIFDDQFSVERPDGSNFTLKIRSTKLEDSAMYFCASSEVGQGFGGYTFGSGTRLTVV.

This clonotype was observed a few times. The chain carries TRBV10-3 and TRBJ1-6; 9 bases align to TRBD1. The germline V gene encodes CDR1 ENHRY and CDR2 SYGVKD. V shed 6 bases and J 6 bases; nucleotides not matched to a gene: 3. CDR3 size: 14 residues. CDR3: CAIRPGQGNSPLHF. CDR3 in DNA: TGTGCCATCAGACCGGGACAGGGTAATTCACCCCTCCACTTT.

The chain employs TRBV29-1 and TRBJ1-1; D possibly corresponds to TRBD1 (5 bases). The CDR3 runs 16 residues. The V end was cut by 7 bases, the J end by 0 bases, with 21 bases between. The germline V gene encodes CDR1 SQVTM and CDR2 ANQGSEA. The CDR3 protein is CSGQHLRTPMNTEAFF. For the CDR3, the DNA is TGCAGCGGGCAACATCTTCGGACACCAATGAACACTGAAGCTTTCTTT. Full variable domain (missing parts from reference TRBV29-1 and TRBJ1-1): SAVISQKPSRDICQRGTSLTIQCQVDSQVTMMFWYRQQPGQSLTLIATANQGSEATYESGFVIDKFPISRPNLTFSTLTVSNMSPEDSSIYLCSGQHLRTPMNTEAFFGQGTRLTVV.

This clonotype was recorded many times. J is TRBJ1-6 and V is TRBV20-1, with D unclear. The V end lost 2 bases, the J end lost 5 bases, and 13 bases lay between the germline ends. Germline loops: CDR1 DFQATT, CDR2 SNEGSKA (reference sequence). The CDR3 extends over 15 amino acids. The CDR3 DNA reads TGCAGTGCTAGATGGAGGCATATGGATAATTCACCCCTCCACTTT. Encoded protein: CSARWRHMDNSPLHF.

The chain employs TRBV5-1 and TRBJ1-1; 7 nucleotides match TRBD1. The ends lost 1 base at V and 11 bases at J; junction bases unmatched: 5. The CDR3 is 12 residues long. Germline V gives CDR1 SGHRS, CDR2 YFSETQ. This CDR3 reads CASSLRQGLAFF. The CDR3 bases are TGCGCCAGCAGCTTGCGACAGGGCTTGGCTTTCTTT. The entire variable domain, with the rest obtained from reference TRBV5-1 and TRBJ1-1, is as follows: KAGVTQTPRYLIKTRGQQVTLSCSPISGHRSVSWYQQTPGQGLQFLFEYFSETQRNKGNFPGRFSGRQFSNSRSEMNVSTLELGDSALYLCASSLRQGLAFFGQGTRLTVV.

CDR3 residues: CSASPTIVYEQYF. DNA of the CDR3: TGCAGTGCTTCGCCTACTATCGTCTACGAGCAGTACTTC. The chain couples TRBV20-1 to TRBJ2-7; D unclear. Looked up from germline, CDR1 is DFQATT and CDR2 is SNEGSKA (reference sequence). This CDR3 is 13 amino acids long. The V and J ends lost 5 bases and 3 bases respectively, with 14 bases between them.

The chain carries TRBV7-9 and TRBJ1-5, with D possibly matching TRBD1 (5 bases). V lost 0 bases and J lost 9, with 12 bases in between. The CDR3 has 14 amino acids. The germline CDR1 and CDR2 sequences are SEHNR and FQNEAQ (reference sequence). The CDR3 region is CASSLAGESGPQHF. The CDR3 nucleotides are TGTGCCAGCAGCTTAGCAGGGGAGAGTGGGCCCCAGCATTTT.

The table lists this clonotype with a few counts. V and J are TRBV6-5 and TRBJ1-4, with D perhaps TRBD1 (5 bases). Germline V gives CDR1 MNHEY, CDR2 SVGAGI. V was cut by 0 bases and J by 4 bases, with 12 bases left in between. The CDR3 totals 16 residues. The CDR3 region is CASSYSADRLNEKLFF. CDR3 bases: TGTGCCAGCAGTTACTCTGCTGACAGACTTAATGAAAAACTGTTTTTT.

The chain joins TRBV5-6 to TRBJ1-5, with 7 positions matching TRBD1. V lost 0 bases and J lost 7; bases outside the gene matches: 4. Per the germline V gene, CDR1 is SGHDT and CDR2 is YYEEEE. The CDR3 totals 14 residues. The CDR3 protein is CASSLGQGWQPQHF. For the CDR3, the DNA is TGTGCCAGCAGCTTGGGACAGGGATGGCAGCCCCAGCATTTT.

This clonotype turned up a few times. The CDR3 protein is CASSPDAGGPTDTQYF. CDR3 sequence (DNA): TGTGCCAGCAGTCCAGATGCGGGGGGGCCGACAGATACGCAGTATTTT. The chain uses TRBV2 and TRBJ2-3; 9 bases line up with TRBD2. Germline CDR1 SNHLY, CDR2 FYNNEI. The CDR3 is 16 amino acids. The V gene end was trimmed by 5 bases and the J gene end by 3 bases; junction bases not matched to a gene: 9. The full variable domain, with the rest looked up from reference TRBV2 and TRBJ2-3, is EPEVTQTPSHQVTQMGQEVILRCVPISNHLYFYWYRQILGQKVEFLVSFYNNEISEKSEIFDDQFSVERPDGSNFTLKIRSTKLEDSAMYFCASSPDAGGPTDTQYFGPGTRLTVL.

V is TRBV20-1 and J is TRBJ2-1; D gene uncertain. The CDR3 has 10 residues. CDR1 is DFQATT and CDR2 is SNEGSKA in the germline V gene (reference sequence). V was cut by 6 bases and J by 7 bases, with 7 bases left in between. The CDR3 DNA reads TGCAGTGCGTATAGGAATGAGCAGTTCTTC. As protein: CSAYRNEQFF.

In this sample, this clonotype turned up a few times. This sequence joins TRBV4-3 and TRBJ1-4, with TRBD1 as a possible D gene (5 bases). The CDR3 covers 14 residues. V was pared by 4 bases and J by 3 bases, with 9 bases between. The germline gives CDR1 LGHNA, CDR2 YSLEER. The CDR3 sequence: CASSPTVSNEKLFF. The CDR3 DNA reads TGCGCCAGCAGCCCGACAGTTTCTAATGAAAAACTGTTTTTT.